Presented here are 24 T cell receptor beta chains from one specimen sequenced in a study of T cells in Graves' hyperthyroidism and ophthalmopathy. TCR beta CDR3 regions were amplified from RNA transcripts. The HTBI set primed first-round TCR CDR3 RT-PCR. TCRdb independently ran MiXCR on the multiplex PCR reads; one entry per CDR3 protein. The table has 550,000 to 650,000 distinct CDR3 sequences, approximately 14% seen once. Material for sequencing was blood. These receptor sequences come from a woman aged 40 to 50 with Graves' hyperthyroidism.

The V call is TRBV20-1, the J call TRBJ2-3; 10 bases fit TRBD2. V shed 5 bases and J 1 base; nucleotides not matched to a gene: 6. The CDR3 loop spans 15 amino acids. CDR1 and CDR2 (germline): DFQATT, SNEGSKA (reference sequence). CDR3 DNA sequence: TGCAGTGCTGGCCCTAGCGGGAGAGGCACAGATACGCAGTATTTT. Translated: CSAGPSGRGTDTQYF.

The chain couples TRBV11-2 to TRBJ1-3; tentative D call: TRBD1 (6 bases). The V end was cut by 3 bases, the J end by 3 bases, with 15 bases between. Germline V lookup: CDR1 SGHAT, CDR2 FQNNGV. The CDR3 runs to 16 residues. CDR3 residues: CASSFPLQGFGNTIYF. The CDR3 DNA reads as TGTGCCAGCAGCTTCCCACTCCAGGGGTTTGGAAACACCATATATTTT.

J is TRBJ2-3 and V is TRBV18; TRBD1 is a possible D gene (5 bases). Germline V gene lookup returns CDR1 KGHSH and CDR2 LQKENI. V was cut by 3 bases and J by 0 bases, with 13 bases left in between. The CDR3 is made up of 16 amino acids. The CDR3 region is CASSPDAGASTDTQYF. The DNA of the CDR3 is TGTGCCAGCTCACCTGATGCTGGGGCTAGCACAGATACGCAGTATTTT.

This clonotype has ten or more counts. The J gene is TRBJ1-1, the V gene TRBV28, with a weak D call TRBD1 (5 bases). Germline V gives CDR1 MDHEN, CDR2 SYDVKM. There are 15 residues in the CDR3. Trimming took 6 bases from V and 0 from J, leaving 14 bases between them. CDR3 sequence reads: CASSRPTGMNTEAFF. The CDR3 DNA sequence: TGTGCCAGCAGCCGGCCAACAGGTATGAACACTGAAGCTTTCTTT.

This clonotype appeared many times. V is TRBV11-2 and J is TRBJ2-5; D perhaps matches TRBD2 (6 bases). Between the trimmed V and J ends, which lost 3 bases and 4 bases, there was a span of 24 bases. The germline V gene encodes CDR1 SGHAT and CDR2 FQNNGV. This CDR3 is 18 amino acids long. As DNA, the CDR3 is TGTGCCAGCAGCTTCCCCCGGGACGGCGGGGCCAGGCGAGAGACCCAGTACTTC. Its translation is CASSFPRDGGARRETQYF.

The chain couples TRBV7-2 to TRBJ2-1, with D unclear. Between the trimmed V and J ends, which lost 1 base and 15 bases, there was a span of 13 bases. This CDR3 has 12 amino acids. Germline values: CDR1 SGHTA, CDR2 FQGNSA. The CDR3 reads CASSLGLVDMFF. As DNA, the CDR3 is TGTGCCAGCAGCTTAGGGCTAGTTGATATGTTCTTC.

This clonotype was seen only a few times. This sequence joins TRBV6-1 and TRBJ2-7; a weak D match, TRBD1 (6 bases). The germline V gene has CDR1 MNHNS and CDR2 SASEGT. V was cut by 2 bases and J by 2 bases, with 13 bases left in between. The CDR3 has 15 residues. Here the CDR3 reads CASSESRQVPYEQYF. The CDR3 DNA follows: TGTGCCAGCAGTGAATCCCGACAGGTTCCCTACGAGCAGTACTTC.

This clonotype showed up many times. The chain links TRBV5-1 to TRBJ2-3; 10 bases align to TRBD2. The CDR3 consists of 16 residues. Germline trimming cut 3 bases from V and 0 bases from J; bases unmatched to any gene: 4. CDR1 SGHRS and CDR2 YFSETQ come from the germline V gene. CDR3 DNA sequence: TGCGCCAGCAGCTCAGGACTAGCGGCCAGCACAGATACGCAGTATTTT. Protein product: CASSSGLAASTDTQYF.

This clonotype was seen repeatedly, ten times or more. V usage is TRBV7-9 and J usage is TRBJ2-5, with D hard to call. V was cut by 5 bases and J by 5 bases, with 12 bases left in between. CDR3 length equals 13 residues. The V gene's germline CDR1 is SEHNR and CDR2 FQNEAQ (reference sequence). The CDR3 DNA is TGTGCCAGCAGCGCCCGCGCCCGGGAGACCCAGTACTTC. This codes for CASSARARETQYF.

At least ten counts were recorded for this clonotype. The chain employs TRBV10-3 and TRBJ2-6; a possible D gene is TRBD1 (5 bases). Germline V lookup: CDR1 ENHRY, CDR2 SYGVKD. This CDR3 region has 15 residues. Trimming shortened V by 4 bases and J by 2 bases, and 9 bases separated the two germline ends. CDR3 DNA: TGTGCCATCAGTGCAGGGTTCGCTGGGGCCAACGTCCTGACTTTC. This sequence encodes CAISAGFAGANVLTF.

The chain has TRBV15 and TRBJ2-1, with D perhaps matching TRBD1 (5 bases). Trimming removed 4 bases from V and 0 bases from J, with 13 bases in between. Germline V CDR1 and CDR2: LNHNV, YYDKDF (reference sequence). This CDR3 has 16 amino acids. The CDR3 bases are TGTGCCACCAGCAAAATTCTAGACAGCTCCTACAATGAGCAGTTCTTC. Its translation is CATSKILDSSYNEQFF.

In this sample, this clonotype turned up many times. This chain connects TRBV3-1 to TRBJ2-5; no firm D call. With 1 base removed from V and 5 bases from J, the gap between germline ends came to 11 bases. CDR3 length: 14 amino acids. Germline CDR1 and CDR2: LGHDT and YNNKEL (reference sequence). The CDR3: CASSQGAGVETQYF. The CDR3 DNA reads TGTGCCAGCAGCCAAGGTGCAGGCGTGGAGACCCAGTACTTC.

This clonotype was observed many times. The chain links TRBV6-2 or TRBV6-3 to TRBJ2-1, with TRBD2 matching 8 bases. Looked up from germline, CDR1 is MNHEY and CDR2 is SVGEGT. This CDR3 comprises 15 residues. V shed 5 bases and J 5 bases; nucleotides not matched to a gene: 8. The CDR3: CASSPGRAVDNEQFF. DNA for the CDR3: TGTGCCAGCAGTCCCGGGAGGGCCGTCGACAATGAGCAGTTCTTC.

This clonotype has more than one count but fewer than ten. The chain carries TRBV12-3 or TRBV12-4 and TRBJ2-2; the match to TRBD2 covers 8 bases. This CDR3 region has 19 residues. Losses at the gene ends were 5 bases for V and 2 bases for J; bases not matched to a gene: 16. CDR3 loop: CASSPRGGGRLTNTGELFF. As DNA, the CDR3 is TGTGCCAGCAGTCCCCGAGGTGGCGGGAGGCTCACTAACACCGGGGAGCTGTTTTTT.

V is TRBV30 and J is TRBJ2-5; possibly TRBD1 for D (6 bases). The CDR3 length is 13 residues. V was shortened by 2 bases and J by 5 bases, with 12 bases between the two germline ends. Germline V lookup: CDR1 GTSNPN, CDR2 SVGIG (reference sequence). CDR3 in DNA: TGTGCCTGGAGTTTGACAGGAACCGAGACCCAGTACTTC. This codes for CAWSLTGTETQYF.

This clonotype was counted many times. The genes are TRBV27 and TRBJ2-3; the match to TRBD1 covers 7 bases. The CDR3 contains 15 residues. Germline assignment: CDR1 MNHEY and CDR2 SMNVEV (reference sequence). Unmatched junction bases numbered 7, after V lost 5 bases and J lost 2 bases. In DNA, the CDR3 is TGTGCCAGCAGTGAGGGACAGCCTCCCACAGATACGCAGTATTTT. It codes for CASSEGQPPTDTQYF.

The CDR3 here is CSARDSLTTSYNSPLHF. DNA for the CDR3: TGCAGTGCGAGGGACAGTTTGACAACCTCCTATAATTCACCCCTCCACTTT. This sequence joins TRBV20-1 and TRBJ1-6, with 7 bases lining up with TRBD1. V dropped 6 bases and J dropped 0; count of bases not matched to a gene: 11. This CDR3 has 17 residues. Germline V gene data show CDR1 as DFQATT and CDR2 as SNEGSKA (reference sequence).

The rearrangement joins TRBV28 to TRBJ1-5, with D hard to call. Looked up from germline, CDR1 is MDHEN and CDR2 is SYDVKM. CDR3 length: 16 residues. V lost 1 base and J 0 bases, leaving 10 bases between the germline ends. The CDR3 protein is CASSLSPGFSNQPQHF. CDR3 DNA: TGTGCCAGCAGTTTATCCCCTGGTTTTAGCAATCAGCCCCAGCATTTT.

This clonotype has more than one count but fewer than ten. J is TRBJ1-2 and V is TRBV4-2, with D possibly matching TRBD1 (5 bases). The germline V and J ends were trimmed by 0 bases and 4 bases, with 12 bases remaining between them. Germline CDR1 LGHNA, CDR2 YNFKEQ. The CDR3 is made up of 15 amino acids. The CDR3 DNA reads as TGTGCCAGCAGCCAAGATTTGGGGGAAACCTATGGCTACACCTTC. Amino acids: CASSQDLGETYGYTF.

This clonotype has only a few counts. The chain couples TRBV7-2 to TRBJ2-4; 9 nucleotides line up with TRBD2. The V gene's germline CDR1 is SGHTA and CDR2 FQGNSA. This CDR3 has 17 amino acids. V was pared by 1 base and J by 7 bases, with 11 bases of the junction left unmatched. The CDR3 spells CASSLDGLAGRRNIQYF. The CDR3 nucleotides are TGTGCCAGCAGCTTAGACGGTCTAGCGGGACGGCGGAACATTCAGTACTTC.

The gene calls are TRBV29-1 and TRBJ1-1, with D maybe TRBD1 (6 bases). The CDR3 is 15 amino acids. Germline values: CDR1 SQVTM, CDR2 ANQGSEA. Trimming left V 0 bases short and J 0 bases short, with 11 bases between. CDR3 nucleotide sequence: TGCAGCGTTGAAGATGGACAGCGCATGAACACTGAAGCTTTCTTT. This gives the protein CSVEDGQRMNTEAFF.

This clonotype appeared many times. The CDR3 protein is CASSWTRTYEQYF. CDR3 DNA: TGTGCCAGCAGTTGGACGCGAACCTACGAGCAGTACTTC. The rearrangement links TRBV6-1 to TRBJ2-7; D call uncertain. Germline CDR1 and CDR2: MNHNS and SASEGT. The length of the CDR3 is 13 residues. Trimming shortened V by 5 bases and J by 2 bases, and 10 bases separated the two germline ends.

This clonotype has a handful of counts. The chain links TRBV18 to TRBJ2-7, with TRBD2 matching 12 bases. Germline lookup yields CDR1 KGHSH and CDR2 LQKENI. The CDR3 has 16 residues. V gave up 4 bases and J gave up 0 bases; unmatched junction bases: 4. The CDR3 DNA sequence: TGTGCCAGCTCACGACTAGCGGGAGCCCTCTCCTACGAGCAGTACTTC. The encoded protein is CASSRLAGALSYEQYF. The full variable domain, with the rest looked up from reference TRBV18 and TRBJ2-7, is NAGVMQNPRHLVRRRGQEARLRCSPMKGHSHVYWYRQLPEEGLKFMVYLQKENIIDESGMPKERFSAEFPKEGPSILRIQQVVRGDSAAYFCASSRLAGALSYEQYFGPGTRLTVT.

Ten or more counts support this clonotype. DNA of the CDR3: TGTGCCAGCAGTTTCCTAGGACAGGGGAGGGCCGGGGAGCTGTTTTTT. Translation gives CASSFLGQGRAGELFF. The rearrangement uses TRBV27 and TRBJ2-2; 9 positions agree with TRBD1. Germline loops: CDR1 MNHEY, CDR2 SMNVEV (reference sequence). The CDR3 runs to 16 residues. J lost 6 bases, V lost 3 bases, and 8 bases had no gene match.